This entry is about one T cell receptor beta chain. This table comes from immunoSEQ multiplex PCR, and its TCRdb copy is limited to in-frame clones, with some not included. The sample consists of around 40,000 clones, about 73% of them appearing once. Between the trimmed V and J ends, which lost 5 bases and 1 base, there was a span of 14 bases. Germline CDR1 reads SGHTA; CDR2 reads FQGNSA. The CDR3 is 15 amino acids. The sort gate was single viable CD3+CD4+CD8-CD45RO+ cells for memory CD4+ T cells. These data come from a study of memory CD4+ T cells and cytomegalovirus serostatus. Study summary: Of the healthy Belgian adults, under 10 were CMV seropositive and around 22 seronegative.

This receptor was obtained from an adult in good health and CMV-seronegative. The sequenced sample was memory CD4+ T cells from blood. This rearrangement joins TRBV7-2 to TRBJ1-1, with a tentative D call TRBD1 (6 bases). The CDR3 bases are TGTGCCAGCAGCGGCGTTGGACAGAGGAACACTGAAGCTTTCTTT. It encodes CASSGVGQRNTEAFF.